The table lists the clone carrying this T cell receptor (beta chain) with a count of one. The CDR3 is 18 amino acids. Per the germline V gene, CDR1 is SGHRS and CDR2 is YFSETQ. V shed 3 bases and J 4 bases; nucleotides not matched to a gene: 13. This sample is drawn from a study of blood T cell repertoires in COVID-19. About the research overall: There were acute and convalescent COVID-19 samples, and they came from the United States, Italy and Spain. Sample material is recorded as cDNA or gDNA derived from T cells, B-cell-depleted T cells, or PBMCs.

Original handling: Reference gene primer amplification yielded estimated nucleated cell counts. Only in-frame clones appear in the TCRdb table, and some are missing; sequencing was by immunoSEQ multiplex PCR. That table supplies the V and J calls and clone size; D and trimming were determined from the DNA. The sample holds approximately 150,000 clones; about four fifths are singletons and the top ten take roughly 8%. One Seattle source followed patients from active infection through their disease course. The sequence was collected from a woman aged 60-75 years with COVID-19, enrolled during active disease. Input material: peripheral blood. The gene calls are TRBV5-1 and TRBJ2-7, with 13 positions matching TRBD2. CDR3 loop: CASSSRTSGRRTGYEQYF. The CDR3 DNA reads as TGCGCCAGCAGCTCCCGGACTAGCGGGAGAAGGACGGGGTACGAGCAGTACTTC. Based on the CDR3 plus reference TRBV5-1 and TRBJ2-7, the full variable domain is KAGVTQTPRYLIKTRGQQVTLSCSPISGHRSVSWYQQTPGQGLQFLFEYFSETQRNKGNFPGRFSGRQFSNSRSEMNVSTLELGDSALYLCASSSRTSGRRTGYEQYFGPGTRLTVT.